This TCR beta chain is from a study of OX40 agonist ivuxolimab in advanced cancers. Study observations and caveats: Both blood CD4+ and CD8+ T cells showed clonal growth by week 6 at 0.1 to 3.0 mg/kg.

Deletions cut 6 bases from V and 2 bases from J, with 13 bases between. This CDR3 contains 15 residues. Per the germline V gene, CDR1 is MDHEN and CDR2 is SYDVKM. To note about this clone: Its target is not known.

Using immunoSEQ multiplex PCR, the repertoire was profiled, and TCRdb retains in-frame clones only, with some absent. The sample consists of 35,000 or so clones, around 80% of them appearing once. This TCR came from an adult with an advanced solid tumor such as melanoma, head and neck, liver or kidney cancer. The chain is built from TRBV28 and TRBJ2-2; possible D gene TRBD1, 6 bases. The starting material was CD4+ or CD8+ T cells sorted from blood, obtained in a trial of the OX40 agonist ivuxolimab. DNA of the CDR3: TGTGCCAGCAGGGACAGCCTGCGAAACACCGGGGAGCTGTTTTTT. It is translated as CASRDSLRNTGELFF.